This is a list of T cell receptor beta chains from one sample in a study of graft-versus-host responses after intestinal transplantation. No antigen has been assigned to these receptors. The table came from immunoSEQ multiplex PCR; TCRdb's copy has only in-frame clones and leaves some out. This sample has roughly 120,000 clones; approximately 90% occur once, and the top ten carry under 0.2%. The sample in question was unstimulated CD4+ T cells sorted from spleen or lymph node cells, obtained before intestinal transplant. Every receptor here comes from a human donor who received an intestinal transplant. Both conserved end residues are trimmed from each CDR3. The order of the fields is CDR3 length, V gene, CDR3 protein.

14	TRBV5-1	ASSLGDSLGGSPLH
10	TRBV5-4	ASSPRGYGYT
12	TRBV4-3	ASSQRQGGYEQY
11	TRBV6-5	ASSLGVAGELF
12	TRBV28	ASRGSGAPWEQY
14	TRBV4-1	ASSRSRGQPNEKLF
14	TRBV5-1	ASSLGGGATNEKLF
13	TRBV7-8	ASSLQSRGAGGYT
13	TRBV28	ASSLAGINTGELF
11	TRBV6-1	ASQTGGNYGYT
14	TRBV19	ASTSIEGGIYNEQF
12	TRBV28	ASSGAGGSYEQY
11	TRBV6-5	ASRAGRTGELF
13	TRBV27	ASRATLQSNSPLH
12	TRBV5-1	ASRPASSDTEAF
12	TRBV10-3	AISESNRGQGYT
12	TRBV29-1	SVVADTSNTEAF
15	TRBV19	ASSAPLSGGVAYEQY
12	TRBV2	ASSVNGQLEGYT
13	TRBV11-2	ASSLDSNLAYEQY
10	TRBV6-5	ASSRGETEAF
12	TRBV11-2	ASSLDRGNEKLF
14	TRBV12-5	ASGLKGESTNEKLF
11	TRBV7-6	ASSLAGLETQY
10	TRBV2	ASRPVQETQY
10	TRBV7-9	ASSLPFYGYT
14	TRBV4-3	ASSQGSGTGNEKLL
11	TRBV5-1	ASSLNRGHGYT
13	TRBV18	ASSPGRDFNQPQH
11	TRBV7-2	ASSQDRIYEQY
16	TRBV19	ASSIDLAAVSSYNEQF
13	TRBV6-5	ASSYDVNTYNEQF
12	TRBV6-5	ASSRRQEVNEQF
11	TRBV11-1	ASSYTGGTEAF
12	TRBV19	ASSPRTGVQPQH
13	TRBV6-1	ASSPDRALPDTQY
13	TRBV7-2	ASSPRVTGSDTIY
11	TRBV6-5	ASIARGLTEAF
11	TRBV7-3	ASSLSVNTEAF
13	TRBV5-1	ASSWGGMSSYEQY
14	TRBV30	AWSLLRTPLPYGYT
13	TRBV2	ASSEEGLGNQPQH
13	TRBV18	ASSPGGVTTWPQH
14	TRBV9	ASLGRGGNRSYEQY
12	TRBV6-6	ASSYSGAGETQY
13	TRBV15	ATSRGRNPVTEAF
14	TRBV7-9	ASSLGDRGLRETQY
14	TRBV7-2	ASSPRWRGADYGYT
18	TRBV12-5	ASGLVRGQGLTSGSYTQY
15	TRBV7-2	ASSSTNSGGASGELF